This TCR beta chain was identified during a study of blood T cell repertoires in COVID-19. Study in general: Whether acute or convalescent, the COVID-19 samples came from the United States, Italy and Spain. Sample material is recorded as cDNA or gDNA derived from T cells, B-cell-depleted T cells, or PBMCs.

Germline-derived CDR1 and CDR2 are LGHNA and YNFKEQ. Trimming pared 4 bases from V and 1 base from J, leaving 13 bases between. The CDR3 runs 15 residues. The sample holds a few counts of this clone. Clones were read by immunoSEQ multiplex PCR, and TCRdb kept only the in-frame ones, dropping some. Among 250,000 or so clones listed, approximately 87% were seen once. The clonotype was recovered from a man aged 55-75 years with acute or convalescent COVID-19. The sample comprised peripheral blood. This sequence joins TRBV4-2 and TRBJ1-1; D perhaps matches TRBD1 (5 bases). The CDR3 loop reads CASSPYTGANTEAFF. CDR3 nucleotides: TGTGCCAGCAGCCCTTATACAGGTGCGAACACTGAAGCTTTCTTT.